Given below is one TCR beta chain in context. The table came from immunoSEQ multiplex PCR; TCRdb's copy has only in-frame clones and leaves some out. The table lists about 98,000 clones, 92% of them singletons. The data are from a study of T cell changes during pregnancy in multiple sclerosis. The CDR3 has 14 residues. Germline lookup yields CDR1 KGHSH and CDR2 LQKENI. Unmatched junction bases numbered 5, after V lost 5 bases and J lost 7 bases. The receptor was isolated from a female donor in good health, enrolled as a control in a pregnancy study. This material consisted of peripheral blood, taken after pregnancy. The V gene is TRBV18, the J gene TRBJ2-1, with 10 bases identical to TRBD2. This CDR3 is CASSSLAGVNEQFF. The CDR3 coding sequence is TGTGCCAGCTCATCCCTAGCGGGGGTGAATGAGCAGTTCTTC. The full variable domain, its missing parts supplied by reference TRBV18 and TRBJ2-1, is NAGVMQNPRHLVRRRGQEARLRCSPMKGHSHVYWYRQLPEEGLKFMVYLQKENIIDESGMPKERFSAEFPKEGPSILRIQQVVRGDSAAYFCASSSLAGVNEQFFGPGTRLTVL.